This T cell receptor beta chain stems from a study of glioma-infiltrating T cells. This clonotype has just one count. V was pared by 4 bases and J by 0 bases, with 12 bases between. This CDR3 spans 16 amino acids. Germline loops: CDR1 SGHDN, CDR2 FVKESK. Amplification of TCR alpha and beta CDR3 regions from RNA used iRepertoire nested multiplex PCR. One entry per CDR3 protein, called by TCRdb with MiXCR from the multiplex PCR reads. Of about 130,000 distinct CDR3 sequences detected, approximately 26% appear once; the ten largest clones hold around a quarter. The clonotype was recovered from a human donor with low-grade glioma or glioblastoma, undergoing nonglioma brain surgery, or in good health (not recorded which). Sample: glioma tissue, nonneoplastic brain tissue, or PBMCs (not recorded which). J is TRBJ1-4 and V is TRBV14; D may be TRBD1 (5 bases). Written as DNA, the CDR3 is TGTGCCAGCAGCCCCCGGGGGACTGCAACTAATGAAAAACTGTTTTTT. Amino acids: CASSPRGTATNEKLFF.